Sequencing of this T cell receptor beta chain was carried out in a study of blood T cell repertoires in COVID-19 (dated by TCRdb to between 2020 and 2021). About the investigation overall: Samples from collaborators originated in the United States, Italy and Spain and spanned both the acute and convalescent phases of COVID-19. The material from the prospective study consisted of cDNA or gDNA derived from T cells, B-cell-depleted T cells, or PBMCs. Subjects who had been exposed to COVID-19, were actively infected with it, or had recovered from it provided the deeply sampled blood TCRbeta repertoires that made up the dataset. A freely available public database, intended as a resource for researchers studying the immune response to SARS-CoV-2, is where the repertoires were released. The samples were drawn from the first 160 participants of the ongoing ImmuneRACE study and from 950 to 1,500 subjects provided by 6 global collaborators. The sample metadata nearly always contained a de-identified subject ID, COVID-19 status, age in years and sex. Where HLA class I and class II types were available, the types were taken from metadata supplied by the sample provider, not from assay-based typing.

Note on this clone: Its target antigen remains unknown. No base qualities exist here, and no much larger clone lies one base off it.

The immunoSEQ Assay, a bias-controlled multiplex PCR, was used to amplify TCRbeta CDR3 regions from genomic DNA. In the paper's pipeline: Within the assay, amplification of reference gene primers was used to estimate how many nucleated cells each sample contained. To quantify the absolute abundance of each unique TCRbeta CDR3 rearrangement, sequence reads were collapsed and filtered. For each sample, productive Simpson clonality was calculated as the square root of Simpson's diversity index across productive rearrangements. TCRdb obtained this table from immuneACCESS and retained in-frame rearrangements with V and J assigned. These tables miss some clones; where compared with another copy, unresolved V genes account for less than half of the shortfall, and the remainder is unexplained. That table is the source of V, J and clone size, and D and trimming were worked out from the DNA. The sample table records approximately 220,000 clones; 85% to 90% of these occur just once. The top ten hold about 4.5% of the sample.

The paper's findings and limits, for the study overall: Clinical and demographic metadata were provided uncurated, with the amount varying by source and participant.

Whole blood was collected in K2EDTA tubes by collaborating institutions according to the institutions' own protocols. Collaborator samples were shipped for TCRbeta analysis as frozen whole blood, isolated PBMCs, or DNA extracted from either sample type. Sequencing was performed on peripheral blood. The clonotype comes from a man in his fifties or sixties with acute or convalescent COVID-19.

The DNA sequence is as follows: TGTGCCAGCAGTAGAATAGGGGGCTCCTACAATGAGCAGTTCTTC. Its coded protein is CASSRIGGSYNEQFF. The rearranged segments are TRBV6-2 or TRBV6-3 and TRBJ2-1; tentative D gene TRBD1, with 6 bases matching. CDR1 MNHEY and CDR2 SVGEGT were looked up in the germline V gene. The trim is 5 bases for V and 0 bases for J, with a gap of 11 bases between the germline ends. From cysteine to phenylalanine, the CDR3 is 15 amino acids long. Of all the DNA, just the CDR3 is kept, 45 bases in frame from base 1.